Each of the 5 T cell receptor beta chains below was sequenced from the same sample in a study of CD8+CD57+ T cells in acquired aplastic anemia. Patients included in sequencing had previously demonstrated CD8+CD57+ cell expansion by flow cytometry. Profiling that covered TCR beta VDJ and CDR3 relied on genomic DNA as its template. MiXCR was run by TCRdb on the reads, yielding one entry per CDR3 protein. In the table there are 200,000 to 250,000 distinct CDR3 sequences, approximately 45% of which are singletons. Sequenced: sorted CD4+, CD8+, or CD8+CD57+ T cells (not recorded which) from PBMCs. The receptors were sampled from a human donor with aplastic anemia.

The rearrangement links TRBV20-1 to TRBJ2-3; TRBD2 matches at 11 bases. Unmatched junction bases numbered 9, after V lost 3 bases and J lost 1 base. The length of the CDR3 is 17 residues. The V gene's germline CDR1 is DFQATT and CDR2 SNEGSKA (reference sequence). DNA of the CDR3: TGCAGTGCTAGTCTTAGCGGGGGGGATCTACGCACAGATACGCAGTATTTT. This translates into CSASLSGGDLRTDTQYF.

V usage is TRBV12-3 or TRBV12-4 and J usage is TRBJ2-7; no clear D gene. CDR3 length: 14 amino acids. V lost 1 base to trimming and J lost 2 bases, with 9 bases between them. The CDR3 region has the DNA TGTGCCAGCAGTTTAGGGGCAGGAGCCTACGAGCAGTACGTC. It translates to CASSLGAGAYEQYV.

The chain employs TRBV12-3 or TRBV12-4 and TRBJ2-7; D call uncertain. This CDR3 is built from 14 residues. V lost 6 bases and J lost 0, with 12 bases in between. The CDR3 here is CASSVGVNSYEQYF. In DNA, the CDR3 is TGTGCCAGCAGCGTCGGAGTGAACTCCTACGAGCAGTACTTC.

This clonotype appeared many times. This chain connects TRBV19 to TRBJ2-1; D may be TRBD1 (6 bases). V dropped 5 bases and J dropped 6 bases, with 17 bases sitting between them. The V gene's germline CDR1 is LNHDA and CDR2 SQIVND (reference sequence). CDR3 size: 15 residues. CDR3 sequence (DNA): TGTGCCAGTAGTCCGACTTTCAGGGGTGTCAATGAGCAGTTCTTC. It translates to CASSPTFRGVNEQFF.

This sequence joins TRBV6-6 and TRBJ2-3; D remains unclear. V shed 2 bases and J shed 7 bases, with 7 bases lying between them. The germline V gene has CDR1 MNHNY and CDR2 SVGAGI (reference sequence). The CDR3 is 12 amino acids. CDR3 sequence (DNA): TGTGCCAGCAGTTACGACCTTTATACGCAGTATTTT. This encodes CASSYDLYTQYF.